The 8 T cell receptor beta chains below were found in one sample sequenced in a study of shared T cell receptors in the human thymus. Here immunoSEQ multiplex PCR was the method, and the copy in TCRdb shows in-frame clones only, minus some. The table shows some 660,000 clones, with approximately 89% occurring only once. These data also formed part of another study, on human thymus T cells.

The sequenced sample consisted of thymocytes. The receptors stem from a boy under three years old with a congenital heart defect.

V is TRBV30 and J is TRBJ2-3; 10 bases align to TRBD1. The ends lost 2 bases at V and 5 bases at J; junction bases unmatched: 13. This CDR3 is 17 amino acids long. Per the germline V gene, CDR1 is GTSNPN and CDR2 is SVGIG (reference sequence). The CDR3 DNA reads as TGTGCCTGGAGTCACGCCTCCGGGACAGGGGTTGGAGATACGCAGTATTTT. As protein: CAWSHASGTGVGDTQYF.

The chain is built from TRBV21-1 and TRBJ2-2; the table's D gene call, TRBD2, was not cross checked with the DNA. TRBV21-1 is an annotated pseudogene. This CDR3 has 18 amino acids. Here the CDR3 DNA reads TGTGCCAGCAGCAACGGCGGTTTAGGAGGTGCGAACACCGGGGAGCTGTTTTTT. This gives the protein CASSNGGLGGANTGELFF.

The V call is TRBV28, the J call TRBJ2-3, with 14 bases that match TRBD2. After removal of 5 bases from V and 0 bases from J, the junction contained 13 bases not matched to a gene. The CDR3 length is 20 residues. CDR1 is MDHEN, CDR2 SYDVKM, per germline. The CDR3 loop is CASSQVEGTSGRMSTDTQYF. CDR3 coding DNA: TGTGCCAGCAGTCAAGTTGAGGGGACTAGCGGGAGAATGAGCACAGATACGCAGTATTTT.

The V gene is TRBV6-6, the J gene TRBJ2-2, with 8 bases matching TRBD1. Germline CDR1 and CDR2: MNHNY and SVGAGI (reference sequence). This CDR3 is built from 16 residues. The junction had 2 bases not matched to a gene; V was cut back by 1 base and J by 1 base. CDR3 DNA sequence: TGTGCCAGCAGTTACTTGGGACAGGTGAACACCGGGGAGCTGTTTTTT. Amino acids: CASSYLGQVNTGELFF.

The chain combines TRBV6-4 with TRBJ2-2; 11 nucleotides align to TRBD2. CDR1 is MRHNA, CDR2 SNTAGT, per germline. Trimming took 6 bases from V and 7 from J; bases not matched to a gene: 7. The length of the CDR3 is 15 residues. The chain's CDR3 is CASSNSGGDSGELFF. CDR3 sequence (DNA): TGTGCCAGCAGCAATAGCGGGGGGGACAGCGGGGAGCTGTTTTTT.

The chain has TRBV15 and TRBJ2-7, with D maybe TRBD2 (5 bases). This CDR3 has 17 residues. Trimming took 5 bases from V and 0 from J, leaving 20 bases between them. Germline assignment: CDR1 LNHNV and CDR2 YYDKDF (reference sequence). CDR3 region: CATSLSEGRHLSYEQYF. CDR3 DNA: TGTGCCACCAGCCTATCGGAAGGGAGACACCTCTCCTACGAGCAGTACTTC.

V usage is TRBV19 and J usage is TRBJ1-1; the match to TRBD1 covers 10 bases. CDR1 is LNHDA, CDR2 SQIVND, per germline (reference sequence). Trimming took 5 bases from V and 5 from J; bases not matched to a gene: 5. The CDR3 spans 14 residues. CDR3 sequence reads: CASSRQGARTEAFF. For the CDR3, the DNA is TGTGCCAGTAGTCGACAGGGGGCGCGAACTGAAGCTTTCTTT. Full variable domain (remainder filled in from reference TRBV19 and TRBJ1-1): DGGITQSPKYLFRKEGQNVTLSCEQNLNHDAMYWYRQDPGQGLRLIYYSQIVNDFQKGDIAEGYSVSREKKESFPLTVTSAQKNPTAFYLCASSRQGARTEAFFGQGTRLTVV.

This clone was recorded only once. The rearrangement joins TRBV5-4 to TRBJ2-1; 8 bases match TRBD2. Per the germline V gene, CDR1 is SGHNT and CDR2 is YYREEE (reference sequence). The CDR3 extends over 13 amino acids. V trimming: 1 base; J trimming: 8 bases; junction bases outside the gene matches: 2. CDR3: CASSLLREDEQFF. The CDR3, as DNA: TGTGCCAGCAGCTTGCTGCGGGAGGATGAGCAGTTCTTC.